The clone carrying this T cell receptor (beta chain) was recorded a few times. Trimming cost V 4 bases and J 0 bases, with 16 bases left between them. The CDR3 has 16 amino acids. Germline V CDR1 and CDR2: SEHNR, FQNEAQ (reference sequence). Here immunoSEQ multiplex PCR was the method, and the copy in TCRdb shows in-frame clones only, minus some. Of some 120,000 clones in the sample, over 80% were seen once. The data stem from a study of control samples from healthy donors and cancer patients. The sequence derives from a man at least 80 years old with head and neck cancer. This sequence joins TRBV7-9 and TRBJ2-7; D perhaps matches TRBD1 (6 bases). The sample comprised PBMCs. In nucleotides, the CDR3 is TGTGCCAGCAGCTACCACAGGGCTATCAACTCCTACGAGCAGTACTTC. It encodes CASSYHRAINSYEQYF.